The 10 T cell receptor beta chains below come from one sample, sequenced in a study of blood T cell repertoires in COVID-19 (dated by TCRdb to about 2020). Receptors were amplified or captured by the immunoSEQ multiplex PCR assay. Imported from immuneACCESS, the table was reduced by TCRdb to in-frame sequences with V and J called. These copies leave out some clones; in studies compared against another copy, an unresolved V gene accounts for under half, and the cause of the remainder is not known. The sample data list fewer than 250,000 clones, and about 85% of these were observed just once. Roughly 0.7% of the sample is taken by the ten largest. Sequenced material: peripheral blood. The receptor set was obtained from a man between 35 and 55 years old with acute or convalescent COVID-19.

V and J are TRBV7-2 and TRBJ2-1, with TRBD2 identical over 7 bases. Trimming at V came to 1 base and at J to 4 bases, leaving 10 bases not matched to a gene. This CDR3 is built from 17 residues. CDR1 and CDR2 (germline): SGHTA, FQGNSA. For the CDR3, the DNA is TGTGCCAGCAGCTTAGATGGGGCGGGAGCGGGGTACAATGAGCAGTTCTTC. Amino acids: CASSLDGAGAGYNEQFF.

The rearrangement uses TRBV30 and TRBJ2-7, with D possibly being TRBD2 (6 bases). V dropped 0 bases and J dropped 6 bases, with 9 bases sitting between them. In germline, CDR1 is GTSNPN, CDR2 SVGIG (reference sequence). The CDR3 runs to 12 residues. CDR3 loop: CAWSVWGGEQYF. The CDR3 bases are TGTGCCTGGAGTGTTTGGGGAGGCGAGCAGTACTTC.

The genes are TRBV6-5 and TRBJ1-4, with D uncertain. This CDR3 has 15 residues. Germline loops: CDR1 MNHEY, CDR2 SVGAGI. V dropped 7 bases and J dropped 4 bases, with 16 bases sitting between them. CDR3 loop: CASTRGFVDNEKLFF. The CDR3 DNA reads as TGTGCCAGCACCAGAGGGTTTGTGGATAATGAAAAACTGTTTTTT.

This chain uses TRBV14 with TRBJ1-2; possible D gene TRBD1, 6 bases. The CDR3 contains 13 residues. Germline V CDR1 and CDR2: SGHDN, FVKESK. V was pared by 4 bases and J by 8 bases, with 14 bases between. In DNA form, the CDR3 reads TGTGCCAGCAGCCGGCAGGGGACAAGGGGCTACACCTTC. This codes for CASSRQGTRGYTF. The variable domain in full, completed from reference TRBV14 and TRBJ1-2, reads EAGVTQFPSHSVIEKGQTVTLRCDPISGHDNLYWYRRVMGKEIKFLLHFVKESKQDESGMPNNRFLAERTGGTYSTLKVQPAELEDSGVYFCASSRQGTRGYTFGSGTRLTVV.

V and J are TRBV11-2 and TRBJ1-2; TRBD1 matches 7 bases. Germline loops: CDR1 SGHAT, CDR2 FQNNGV. After removal of 5 bases from V and 3 bases from J, the junction contained 6 bases not matched to a gene. The CDR3 spans 14 residues. This CDR3 reads CASSPTQGDYGYTF. In DNA form, the CDR3 reads TGTGCCAGCAGCCCAACTCAGGGGGACTATGGCTACACCTTC.

The chain has TRBV7-8 and TRBJ1-2, with D tentatively TRBD1 (6 bases). CDR1 and CDR2 from the germline V gene are SGHVS and FQNEAQ. The CDR3 is 15 amino acids. Trimming removed 0 bases from V and 5 bases from J, with 13 bases in between. CDR3 residues: CASSLARTVDYGYTF. CDR3 coding DNA: TGTGCCAGCAGCTTAGCGCGGACAGTGGATTATGGCTACACCTTC.

The chain recombines TRBV5-1 with TRBJ2-3; D perhaps matches TRBD1 (5 bases). CDR3 length: 16 residues. V lost 0 bases to trimming and J lost 3 bases, with 14 bases between them. Germline values: CDR1 SGHRS, CDR2 YFSETQ. Here the CDR3 DNA reads TGCGCCAGCAGCTTGGAGAGCAGGGTCAGTACAGATACGCAGTATTTT. This gives the protein CASSLESRVSTDTQYF.

The genes are TRBV5-5 and TRBJ1-6; D may be TRBD1 (6 bases). The CDR3 contains 14 residues. The germline V gene has CDR1 SGHKS and CDR2 YYEKEE (reference sequence). V gave up 2 bases and J gave up 6 bases, with 9 bases separating them. The CDR3 sequence: CASSFGQFNSPLHF. DNA for the CDR3: TGTGCCAGCAGCTTCGGACAGTTTAATTCACCCCTCCACTTT.

The genes are TRBV30 and TRBJ1-2; tentative D call: TRBD1 (5 bases). Germline CDR1 is GTSNPN and CDR2 is SVGIG (reference sequence). CDR3 length: 14 residues. V lost 4 bases to trimming and J lost 0 bases, with 12 bases between them. This CDR3 reads CAWIGGGANYGYTF. The DNA for the CDR3 is TGTGCCTGGATAGGAGGAGGGGCTAACTATGGCTACACCTTC. Drawing the rest from reference TRBV30 and TRBJ1-2, the complete variable domain is SQTIHQWPATLVQPVGSPLSLECTVEGTSNPNLYWYRQAAGRGLQLLFYSVGIGQISSEVPQNLSASRPQDRQFILSSKKLLLSDSGFYLCAWIGGGANYGYTFGSGTRLTVV.

This rearrangement joins TRBV6-6 to TRBJ1-5; perhaps TRBD1 as D (5 bases). The CDR3 spans 14 residues. Germline-derived CDR1 and CDR2 are MNHNY and SVGAGI (reference sequence). V was shortened by 8 bases and J by 2 bases, with 13 bases between the two germline ends. The CDR3: CASVWLGGNQPQHF. The CDR3 region has the DNA TGTGCCAGCGTTTGGTTAGGGGGCAATCAGCCCCAGCATTTT.